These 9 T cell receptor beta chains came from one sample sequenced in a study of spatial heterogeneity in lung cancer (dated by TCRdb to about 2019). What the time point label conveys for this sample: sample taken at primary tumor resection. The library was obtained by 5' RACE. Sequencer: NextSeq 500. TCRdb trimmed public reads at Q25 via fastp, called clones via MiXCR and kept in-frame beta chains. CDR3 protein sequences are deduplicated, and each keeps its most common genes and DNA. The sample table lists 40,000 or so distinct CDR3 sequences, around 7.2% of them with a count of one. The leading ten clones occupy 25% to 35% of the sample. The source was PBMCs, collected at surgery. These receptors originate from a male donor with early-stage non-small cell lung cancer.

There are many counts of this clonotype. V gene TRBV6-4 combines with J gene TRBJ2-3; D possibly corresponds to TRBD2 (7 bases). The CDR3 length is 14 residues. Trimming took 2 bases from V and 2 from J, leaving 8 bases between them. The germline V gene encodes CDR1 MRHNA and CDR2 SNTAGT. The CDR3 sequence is CASSDGGATDTQYF. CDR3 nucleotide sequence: TGTGCCAGCAGTGACGGGGGGGCCACAGATACGCAGTATTTT.

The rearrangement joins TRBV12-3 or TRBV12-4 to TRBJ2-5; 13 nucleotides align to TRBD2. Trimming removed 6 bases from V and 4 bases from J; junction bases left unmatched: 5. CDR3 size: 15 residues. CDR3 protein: CASSRRTSGRETQYF. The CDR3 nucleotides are TGTGCCAGCAGCCGACGGACTAGCGGGAGAGAGACCCAGTACTTC.

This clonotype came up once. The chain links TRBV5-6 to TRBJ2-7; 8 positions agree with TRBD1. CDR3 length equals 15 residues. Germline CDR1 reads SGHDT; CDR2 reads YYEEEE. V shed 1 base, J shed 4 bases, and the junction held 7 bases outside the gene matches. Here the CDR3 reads CASSLFPTGGYEQYF. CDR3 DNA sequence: TGTGCCAGCAGCTTGTTTCCCACAGGGGGATACGAGCAGTACTTC.

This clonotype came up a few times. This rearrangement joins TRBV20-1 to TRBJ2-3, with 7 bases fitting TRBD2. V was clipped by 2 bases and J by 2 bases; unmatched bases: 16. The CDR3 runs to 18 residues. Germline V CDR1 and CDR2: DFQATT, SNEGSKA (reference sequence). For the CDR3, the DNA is TGCAGTGCTAGACCAACGCCGGGGAGGGCCAGGTACACAGATACGCAGTATTTT. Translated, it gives CSARPTPGRARYTDTQYF.

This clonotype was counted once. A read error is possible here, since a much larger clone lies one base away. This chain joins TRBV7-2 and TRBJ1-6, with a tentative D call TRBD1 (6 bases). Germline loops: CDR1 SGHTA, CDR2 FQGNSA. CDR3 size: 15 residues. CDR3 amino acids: CVSSLHRERNSPLHF. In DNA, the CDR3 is TGTGTCAGCAGCCTTCACAGGGAGCGAAATTCACCCCTCCACTTT.

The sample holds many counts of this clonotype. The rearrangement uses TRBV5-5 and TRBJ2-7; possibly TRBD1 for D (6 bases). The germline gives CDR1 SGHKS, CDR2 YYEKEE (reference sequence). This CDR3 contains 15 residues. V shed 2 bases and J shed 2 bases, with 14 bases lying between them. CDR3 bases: TGTGCCAGCAGCTTAGCCGGGACATCCGCCTACGAGCAGTACTTC. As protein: CASSLAGTSAYEQYF.

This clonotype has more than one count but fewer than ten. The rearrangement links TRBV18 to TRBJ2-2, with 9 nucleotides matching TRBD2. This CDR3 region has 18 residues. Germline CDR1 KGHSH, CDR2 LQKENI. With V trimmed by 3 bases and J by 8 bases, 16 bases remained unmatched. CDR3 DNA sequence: TGTGCCAGCTCACCGACACCCGGGACTAGCCTTAACCGGGGGGAGCTGTTTTTT. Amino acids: CASSPTPGTSLNRGELFF.

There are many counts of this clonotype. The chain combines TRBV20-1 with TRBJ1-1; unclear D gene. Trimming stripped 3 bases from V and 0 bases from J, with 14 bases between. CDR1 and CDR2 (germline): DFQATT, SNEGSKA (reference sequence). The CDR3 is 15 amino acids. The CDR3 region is CSASLTADLNTEAFF. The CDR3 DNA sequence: TGCAGTGCTAGTTTAACCGCCGATCTGAACACTGAAGCTTTCTTT.

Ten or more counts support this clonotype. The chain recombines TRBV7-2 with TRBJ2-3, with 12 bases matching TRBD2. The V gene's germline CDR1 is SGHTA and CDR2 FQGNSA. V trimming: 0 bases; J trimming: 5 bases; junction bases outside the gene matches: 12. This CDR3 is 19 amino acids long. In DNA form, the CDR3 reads TGTGCCAGCAGCTTAGCCCCCCTAGCGGGGGGGCTGGGTCAAGATACGCAGTATTTT. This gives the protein CASSLAPLAGGLGQDTQYF.